This T cell receptor (beta chain) was retrieved from a study of blood T cells in healthy people across ages. The second PCR ran about 6 to 12 cycles with a sample-barcoded 5' primer and J-beta primers. Using its own MiXCR run on the 5' RACE reads, TCRdb lists one record per CDR3 protein. The sample has more than 650,000 distinct CDR3 sequences; more than 25% are singletons. Germline V gene lookup returns CDR1 PRHDT and CDR2 FYEKMQ (reference sequence). The CDR3 runs 16 residues. The ends lost 4 bases at V and 2 bases at J; junction bases unmatched: 10. The same data also went into a second study, on T cells of mothers and their children.

Sequences were obtained from blood. The source of this sequence is a boy between 10 and 17 years old in good health. The J gene is TRBJ2-5, the V gene TRBV13, with TRBD2 identical over 7 bases. In DNA form, the CDR3 reads TGTGCCAGCAGCTCAAACGGGCGGGGGATTCAAGAGACCCAGTACTTC. It translates to CASSSNGRGIQETQYF.